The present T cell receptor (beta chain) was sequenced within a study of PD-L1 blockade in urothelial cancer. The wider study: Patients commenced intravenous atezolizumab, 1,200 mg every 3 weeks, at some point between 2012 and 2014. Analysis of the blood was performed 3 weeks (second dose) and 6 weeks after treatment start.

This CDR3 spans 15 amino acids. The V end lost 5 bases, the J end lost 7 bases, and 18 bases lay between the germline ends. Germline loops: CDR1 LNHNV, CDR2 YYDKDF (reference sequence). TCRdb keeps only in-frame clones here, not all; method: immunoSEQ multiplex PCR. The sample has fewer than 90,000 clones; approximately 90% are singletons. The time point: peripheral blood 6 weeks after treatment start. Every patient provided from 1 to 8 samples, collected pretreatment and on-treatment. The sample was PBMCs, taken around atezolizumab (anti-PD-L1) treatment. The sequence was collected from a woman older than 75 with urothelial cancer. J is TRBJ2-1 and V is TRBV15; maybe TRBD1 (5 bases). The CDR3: CATSGRVAGQNEQFF. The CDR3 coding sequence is TGTGCCACCAGCGGCAGAGTGGCCGGACAAAATGAGCAGTTCTTC.